Here is one TCR beta chain with its context. Its specific antigen is unknown. One base away there is no much larger clone; base qualities are not given. RNA was extracted using the RNeasy kit, and roughly 0.45 to 1 microgram was reverse transcribed with random hexamers. The immunoSEQ multiplex PCR assay, covering 54 Vbeta and 13 Jbeta segments, was used to amplify TCR beta CDR3 regions. To correct PCR amplification bias, a synthetic template baseline was used for both primer optimization and computational correction. The published analysis was carried out like this. Reads were annotated to V, D and J genes per IMGT and analyzed with immunoSEQ Analyzer, keeping only productive sequences. To calculate clonality, Shannon entropy was normalized by log2 of the number of productive unique sequences and then subtracted from one. Public and private clones were assessed among the 100 most prevalent clones of each patient and control. A clone was defined as Susac-specific if it was absent from the healthy and MS cohorts, from over 1,000 published viral clones and from other ImmuneACCESS disease sequences. TCRdb reran the public reads through fastp at Q25 and MiXCR, keeping productive beta chains. Entries that share a CDR3 protein sequence are merged under the most common genes and DNA. The V and J calls follow TCRdb's processing rather than the paper's. The sample yields approximately 160,000 distinct CDR3 sequences; 80% to 95% were counted once. The ten largest make up just over 0.13% of the sample.

The data were taken from a study of CD8 T cells in Susac syndrome (dated by TCRdb to about 2019). Context from the whole study: Whether CD8+ T cell activation and differentiation in Susac syndrome was antigen driven was tested using repertoire sequencing. Points the paper makes about the study in general: The study acknowledged that relatively few individuals were included in the TCR sequencing and HLA analysis.

High-throughput TCR beta sequencing profiled peripheral blood CD8+ and CD4+ T cells from healthy donors, Susac syndrome patients and multiple sclerosis patients. Healthy donors were included as age- and sex-matched controls. CD8+ TEMRA cells were enriched by FACS, while bulk CD8+ and CD4+ T cells were purified by magnetic negative isolation. Blood was collected in EDTA tubes and processed within 24 hours, with PBMCs isolated through density gradient centrifugation. PBMCs destined for TCR sequencing were cryopreserved in liquid nitrogen and later thawed in a 37 °C water bath. Purity of sorted or isolated CD4+, CD8+ and CD8+ TEMRA cells was at least 90%. The germline V gene encodes CDR1 SGHDT and CDR2 YYEEEE. The CDR3 measures 15 amino acids from cysteine to phenylalanine. Left in the record is the CDR3 DNA by itself, 45 bases read in frame from the first base. The V end gives up 4 bases and the J end 5 bases, leaving 6 bases in the junction not matched to a gene.

This receptor was obtained from a human donor in good health. The sample taken for sequencing was CD4+ T cells from PBMCs. The chain is encoded by TRBV5-6 joined to TRBJ1-4; TRBD1 fits 9 bases in the junction. The CDR3 loop reads CASSLRDRVNEKLFF. The DNA sequence is TGTGCCAGCAGCCTCCGGGACAGGGTGAATGAAAAACTGTTTTTT.